This T cell receptor (beta chain) was retrieved from a study of OX40 agonist ivuxolimab in advanced cancers. About the research overall: Each patient was given ivuxolimab into a vein every 2 weeks, at 0.01 to 10 mg/kg. Study-level points and caveats: CD4+ and CD8+ T cells in blood underwent clonal expansion by week 6 at 0.1 to 3.0 mg/kg.

The junction had 8 bases not matched to a gene; V was cut back by 5 bases and J by 1 base. The germline V gene encodes CDR1 MDHEN and CDR2 SYDVKM. The CDR3 spans 16 residues. Profiling relied on immunoSEQ multiplex PCR, and the TCRdb table lists in-frame clones only, not all of them. This table holds around 71,000 clones, under 80% found once. This clone was detected only once. Its antigen is not known. The sequencing used CD4+ or CD8+ T cells sorted from blood, collected in a trial of the OX40 agonist ivuxolimab. This chain connects TRBV28 to TRBJ2-3; 8 nucleotides align to TRBD1. The receptor's source is an adult with an advanced solid tumor such as melanoma, head and neck, liver or kidney cancer. This CDR3 reads CASSTRTGPRTDTQYF. The CDR3 DNA follows: TGTGCCAGCAGTACTCGGACAGGGCCTCGCACAGATACGCAGTATTTT.